This T cell receptor (beta chain) was sequenced for a study of OX40 agonist ivuxolimab in advanced cancers. Overall study findings and caveats: Partial responders at 0.1-3.0 mg/kg had among the lowest clonal expansion.

As regards this clone: Antigen: not known.

Blood sampling was done at baseline, cycle 4 day 1, and cycle 7 day 1. Sequencing was performed with immunoSEQ multiplex PCR; in TCRdb, only in-frame clones are kept and a portion is missing. The data hold roughly 33,000 clones, with about 83% observed a single time. With V trimmed by 3 bases and J by 1 base, 8 bases remained unmatched. The CDR3 is 17 residues long. Germline assignment: CDR1 KGHSH and CDR2 LQKENI. The chain uses TRBV18 and TRBJ1-5; 8 bases are shared with TRBD1. This TCR was sampled from an adult with an advanced solid tumor such as melanoma, head and neck, liver or kidney cancer. Material: CD4+ or CD8+ T cells sorted from blood, obtained in a trial of the OX40 agonist ivuxolimab. The CDR3 region has the DNA TGTGCCAGCTCACCTCGACAGGGGAGGAACAGCAATCAGCCCCAGCATTTT. Protein: CASSPRQGRNSNQPQHF.